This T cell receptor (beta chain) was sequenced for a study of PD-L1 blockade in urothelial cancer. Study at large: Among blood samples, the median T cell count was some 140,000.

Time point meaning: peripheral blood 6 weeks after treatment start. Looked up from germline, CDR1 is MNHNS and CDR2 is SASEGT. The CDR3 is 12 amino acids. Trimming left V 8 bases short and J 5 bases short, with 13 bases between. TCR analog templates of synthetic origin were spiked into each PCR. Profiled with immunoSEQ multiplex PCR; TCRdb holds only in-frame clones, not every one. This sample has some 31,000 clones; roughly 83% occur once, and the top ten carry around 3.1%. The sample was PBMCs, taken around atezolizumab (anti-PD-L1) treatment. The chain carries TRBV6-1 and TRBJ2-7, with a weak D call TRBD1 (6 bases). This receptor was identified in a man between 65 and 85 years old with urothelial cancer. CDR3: CASRDKVHEQYF. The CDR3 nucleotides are TGTGCCAGCCGGGACAAGGTGCACGAGCAGTACTTC.